What follows are 22 T cell receptor beta chains derived from one specimen sequenced in a study of shared clonotypes between healthy human individuals. Here immunoSEQ multiplex PCR was the method, and the copy in TCRdb shows in-frame clones only, minus some. The table has approximately 100,000 clones, under 80% seen once. The sequenced sample consisted of memory CD8+ T cells sorted from blood. Subset denoted: CD45RO+ cells pooled with CCR7-negative TemRA cells. Receptors were obtained from a man aged 25 to 40 in good health.

The gene calls are TRBV7-8 and TRBJ2-1, with 11 positions matching TRBD2. The CDR3 runs to 14 residues. The V gene's germline CDR1 is SGHVS and CDR2 FQNEAQ. Trimming cost V 10 bases and J 6 bases; bases outside gene matches: 8. Here the CDR3 reads CAIVAGGPGNEQFF. DNA of the CDR3: TGTGCCATCGTAGCGGGAGGGCCCGGCAATGAGCAGTTCTTC.

The rearrangement links TRBV19 to TRBJ2-3, with D maybe TRBD1 (6 bases). The CDR3 consists of 13 residues. The germline V gene has CDR1 LNHDA and CDR2 SQIVND (reference sequence). Trimming took off 6 bases at V and 2 bases at J, with 9 bases between the two ends. Written as DNA, the CDR3 is TGTGCCAGTAGGGACAGCCCCACAGATACGCAGTATTTT. Amino acids: CASRDSPTDTQYF.

The V gene is TRBV28, the J gene TRBJ2-7; D gene unclear. Trimming pared 5 bases from V and 4 bases from J, leaving 18 bases between. The CDR3 is 15 amino acids. The germline gives CDR1 MDHEN, CDR2 SYDVKM. CDR3 amino acids: CASSHRPRPPYEQYF. In nucleotides, the CDR3 is TGTGCCAGCAGTCACCGACCGCGGCCCCCTTACGAGCAGTACTTC.

This sequence joins TRBV14 and TRBJ2-3; TRBD2 matches at 13 bases. V shed 4 bases and J 0 bases; nucleotides not matched to a gene: 10. CDR1 SGHDN and CDR2 FVKESK come from the germline V gene. This CDR3 region has 19 residues. The CDR3 sequence: CASSPGPGTSGISTDTQYF. CDR3 DNA: TGTGCCAGCAGCCCCGGTCCCGGGACTAGCGGGATTAGCACAGATACGCAGTATTTT.

As DNA, the CDR3 is TGTGCCAGCAGTTTTTACGGGCGCAGCTCCTACAATGAGCAGTTCTTC. Translation: CASSFYGRSSYNEQFF. The chain employs TRBV28 and TRBJ2-1; D not resolved. V was clipped by 3 bases and J by 0 bases, with 12 bases between them. Germline CDR1 is MDHEN and CDR2 is SYDVKM. This CDR3 comprises 16 residues.

This clone has just a few counts. The gene calls are TRBV7-9 and TRBJ1-2; D remains unclear. V dropped 6 bases and J dropped 0 bases, with 14 bases sitting between them. Germline V CDR1 and CDR2: SEHNR, FQNEAQ (reference sequence). This CDR3 has 15 residues. In DNA, the CDR3 is TGTGCCAGCAGTCCCACGGACGGCCCTAACTATGGCTACACCTTC. It is translated as CASSPTDGPNYGYTF.

This clone appeared a few times. Other DNA sequences in the sample encode the same CDR3. This chain uses TRBV28 with TRBJ2-7; D is ambiguous. The germline CDR1 and CDR2 sequences are MDHEN and SYDVKM. V was trimmed by 2 bases and J by 4 bases, leaving 3 bases between them. The CDR3 is 11 amino acids. Here the CDR3 DNA reads TGTGCCAGCAGTTTAAGATACGAGCAGTACTTC. Its protein product is CASSLRYEQYF. The variable domain in full, completed from reference TRBV28 and TRBJ2-7, reads DVKVTQSSRYLVKRTGEKVFLECVQDMDHENMFWYRQDPGLGLRLIYFSYDVKMKEKGDIPEGYSVSREKKERFSLILESASTNQTSMYLCASSLRYEQYFGPGTRLTVT.

The chain combines TRBV25-1 with TRBJ2-5; TRBD2 aligns across 16 bases. The trim removed 3 bases at V and 2 bases at J, leaving 6 bases unmatched. The CDR3 extends over 18 amino acids. The germline CDR1 and CDR2 sequences are MGHDK and SYGVNS. CDR3 sequence: CASSEGTSGRVEQETQYF. CDR3 in DNA: TGTGCCAGCAGTGAGGGGACTAGCGGGAGGGTAGAACAAGAGACCCAGTACTTC. The whole variable domain, filled in from reference TRBV25-1 and TRBJ2-5, reads EADIYQTPRYLVIGTGKKITLECSQTMGHDKMYWYQQDPGMELHLIHYSYGVNSTEKGDLSSESTVSRIRTEHFPLTLESARPSHTSQYLCASSEGTSGRVEQETQYFGPGTRLLVL.

This clone was found a few times. V is TRBV19 and J is TRBJ2-1; the D call may be TRBD1 or TRBD2 (5 bases each). The length of the CDR3 is 15 residues. With 3 bases removed from V and 4 bases from J, the gap between germline ends came to 13 bases. Germline-derived CDR1 and CDR2 are LNHDA and SQIVND (reference sequence). The chain's CDR3 is CASSIWDQSYNEQFF. Here the CDR3 DNA reads TGTGCCAGTAGTATCTGGGACCAGAGTTACAATGAGCAGTTCTTC. The full variable domain, with the rest looked up from reference TRBV19 and TRBJ2-1, is DGGITQSPKYLFRKEGQNVTLSCEQNLNHDAMYWYRQDPGQGLRLIYYSQIVNDFQKGDIAEGYSVSREKKESFPLTVTSAQKNPTAFYLCASSIWDQSYNEQFFGPGTRLTVL.

V gene TRBV20-1 combines with J gene TRBJ2-3; no firm D call. The CDR3 loop spans 11 amino acids. Germline CDR1 is DFQATT and CDR2 is SNEGSKA (reference sequence). V lost 3 bases to trimming and J lost 8 bases, with 9 bases between them. The CDR3 protein is CSASGSATQYF. The CDR3 DNA follows: TGCAGTGCTAGTGGTAGTGCTACGCAGTATTTT.

The genes are TRBV28 and TRBJ2-2; TRBD2 agrees at 14 bases. The CDR3 covers 18 residues. V shed 9 bases, J shed 5 bases, and the junction held 14 bases outside the gene matches. From germline, CDR1 is MDHEN and CDR2 SYDVKM. CDR3 sequence reads: CASLGTSGRIVQTGELFF. For the CDR3, the DNA is TGTGCCAGTCTAGGGACTAGCGGGAGAATTGTCCAAACCGGGGAGCTGTTTTTT.

This clone was found a few times. The chain uses TRBV7-9 and TRBJ2-7; 9 nucleotides line up with TRBD1. This CDR3 is built from 16 residues. Germline V gene lookup returns CDR1 SEHNR and CDR2 FQNEAQ (reference sequence). V lost 4 bases, J lost 0 bases, and 7 bases stayed unmatched. CDR3 sequence reads: CASSSIQGASSYEQYF. The CDR3 DNA follows: TGTGCCAGCAGCTCAATACAGGGGGCGAGCTCCTACGAGCAGTACTTC. Variable domain in full (rest from reference TRBV7-9 and TRBJ2-7): DTGVSQNPRHKITKRGQNVTFRCDPISEHNRLYWYRQTLGQGPEFLTYFQNEAQLEKSRLLSDRFSAERPKGSFSTLEIQRTEQGDSAMYLCASSSIQGASSYEQYFGPGTRLTVT.

This sequence joins TRBV6-1 and TRBJ2-7; the D gene is possibly TRBD2 (6 bases). The CDR3 covers 15 residues. CDR1 and CDR2 from the germline V gene are MNHNS and SASEGT. The V and J ends lost 1 base and 2 bases respectively, with 12 bases between them. The CDR3: CASSEVGTGAYEQYF. The CDR3 region has the DNA TGTGCCAGCAGTGAAGTGGGGACGGGGGCCTACGAGCAGTACTTC.

CDR3 nucleotides: TGTGCCAGTAGTTCGGGCACAGGGGTCACAGATACGCAGTATTTT. As protein: CASSSGTGVTDTQYF. The V call is TRBV19, the J call TRBJ2-3; 7 nucleotides align to TRBD1. The CDR3 has 15 residues. From germline, CDR1 is LNHDA and CDR2 SQIVND (reference sequence). V was clipped by 5 bases and J by 2 bases; unmatched bases: 7.

V gene TRBV9 combines with J gene TRBJ2-2; 9 bases line up with TRBD1. This CDR3 spans 18 amino acids. J lost 0 bases, V lost 3 bases, and 9 bases had no gene match. Germline V CDR1 and CDR2: SGDLS, YYNGEE. The CDR3 spells CASSEDPGQGPNTGELFF. In nucleotides, the CDR3 is TGTGCCAGCAGCGAAGATCCGGGACAGGGTCCGAACACCGGGGAGCTGTTTTTT.

The J gene is TRBJ2-1, the V gene TRBV7-8, with TRBD2 as a possible D gene (6 bases). V lost 3 bases and J 7 bases, leaving 19 bases between the germline ends. The CDR3 spans 16 residues. CDR1 is SGHVS, CDR2 FQNEAQ, per germline. DNA for the CDR3: TGTGCCAGCAGCTTTGTGTTGGGGGGAGGCCTAAATGAGCAGTTCTTC. Translating gives CASSFVLGGGLNEQFF.

The genes are TRBV27 and TRBJ2-7; 7 bases fit TRBD2. V trimming: 0 bases; J trimming: 2 bases; junction bases outside the gene matches: 7. From germline, CDR1 is MNHEY and CDR2 SMNVEV (reference sequence). There are 16 residues in the CDR3. This CDR3 is CASSLSAGTITYEQYF. CDR3 DNA sequence: TGTGCCAGCAGTTTATCGGCCGGGACTATTACCTACGAGCAGTACTTC.

J is TRBJ1-2 and V is TRBV15; D is undetermined. The CDR3 is made up of 12 amino acids. V dropped 2 bases and J dropped 4 bases, with 5 bases sitting between them. Germline V gives CDR1 LNHNV, CDR2 YYDKDF (reference sequence). DNA for the CDR3: TGTGCCACCAGCAGACAGACCTATGGCTACACCTTC. Encoded protein: CATSRQTYGYTF.

This clone was seen just once. The V and J genes are TRBV5-1 and TRBJ2-1, with 8 bases fitting TRBD2. The germline CDR1 and CDR2 sequences are SGHRS and YFSETQ. This CDR3 region has 17 residues. V shed 0 bases and J 5 bases; nucleotides not matched to a gene: 10. The CDR3 DNA reads TGCGCCAGCAGCTTGGCCATGAGCGGGAGTGGTAACAATGAGCAGTTCTTC. This sequence encodes CASSLAMSGSGNNEQFF. The full variable domain, with the rest looked up from reference TRBV5-1 and TRBJ2-1, is KAGVTQTPRYLIKTRGQQVTLSCSPISGHRSVSWYQQTPGQGLQFLFEYFSETQRNKGNFPGRFSGRQFSNSRSEMNVSTLELGDSALYLCASSLAMSGSGNNEQFFGPGTRLTVL.

The chain is built from TRBV7-9 and TRBJ2-1, with 10 bases that match TRBD2. Germline V lookup: CDR1 SEHNR, CDR2 FQNEAQ (reference sequence). V lost 5 bases and J lost 4; bases outside the gene matches: 2. The CDR3 length is 14 residues. CDR3 region: CASSGTSVYNEQFF. The DNA of the CDR3 is TGTGCCAGCAGCGGGACTAGCGTTTACAATGAGCAGTTCTTC.

CDR3 amino acids: CSVVPQGPYEQYF. In DNA, the CDR3 is TGCAGCGTTGTTCCACAGGGGCCCTACGAGCAGTACTTC. The V gene is TRBV29-1, the J gene TRBJ2-7; 7 bases line up with TRBD1. Germline values: CDR1 SQVTM, CDR2 ANQGSEA. The CDR3 loop spans 13 amino acids. With 4 bases clipped from V and 2 bases from J, the junction kept 5 bases outside the gene matches.

The chain combines TRBV6-6 with TRBJ2-1; D unclear. Germline CDR1 and CDR2: MNHNY and SVGAGI (reference sequence). Trimming removed 7 bases from V and 8 bases from J, with 0 bases in between. The CDR3 extends over 8 amino acids. The CDR3 region is CASNEQFF. Written as DNA, the CDR3 is TGTGCCAGCAATGAGCAGTTCTTC.